A selection of T cell receptor beta chains follows, all from one sample in a study of cytomegalovirus exposure and HLA in healthy donors. The data were produced by immunoSEQ multiplex PCR, yet TCRdb's version contains in-frame clones alone and is incomplete. The sample holds under 200,000 clones, roughly 78% seen once. The sample taken for sequencing was PBMCs. Source of these receptors: a man aged 40-49 years in good health and CMV-seronegative. The CDR3 runs from the conserved cysteine through the conserved F or W. Each record gives: D gene, V gene, J gene, clone size, CDR3 DNA, CDR3 protein. A D gene is named only where the DNA matches it firmly. Clone size appears in some rows only: once, few, many, or a class for an expanded clone.

D gene: TRBD2
V gene: TRBV19
J gene: TRBJ2-1
clone size: NA
CDR3 DNA: TGTGCCAGTAGCAGTCGCGGGAGCCACAATGAGCAGTTCTTC
CDR3 protein: CASSSRGSHNEQFF

D gene: NA
V gene: TRBV5-8
J gene: TRBJ1-1
clone size: NA
CDR3 DNA: TGTGCCAGCAGCTTGGATTCAGTTGCGAACACTGAAGCTTTCTTT
CDR3 protein: CASSLDSVANTEAFF

D gene: TRBD1
V gene: TRBV11-3
J gene: TRBJ2-5
clone size: NA
CDR3 DNA: TGTGCCAGCAGCACCGGGACAGGGGAGACCCAGTACTTC
CDR3 protein: CASSTGTGETQYF

D gene: TRBD1
V gene: TRBV6-5
J gene: TRBJ2-1
clone size: NA
CDR3 DNA: TGTGCCAGCAGTTACGCCGGGACAGGGGTCAATGAGCAGTTCTTC
CDR3 protein: CASSYAGTGVNEQFF

D gene: TRBD1
V gene: TRBV6-5
J gene: TRBJ2-2
clone size: NA
CDR3 DNA: TGTGCACTGGGGACAGGGCCCACCGGGGAGCTGTTTTTT
CDR3 protein: CALGTGPTGELFF

D gene: NA
V gene: TRBV29-1
J gene: TRBJ2-1
clone size: NA
CDR3 DNA: TGCAGCGTTGACCCCGGAAGGACTTACAATGAGCAGTTCTTC
CDR3 protein: CSVDPGRTYNEQFF

D gene: NA
V gene: TRBV2
J gene: TRBJ2-1
clone size: once
CDR3 DNA: TGTGCCAGCACCACCGCTACCCATGAGCAGTTCTTC
CDR3 protein: CASTTATHEQFF

D gene: TRBD2
V gene: TRBV29-1
J gene: TRBJ2-7
clone size: NA
CDR3 DNA: TGCAGCGTTCGGGTAGCGGGAGGAAGCGAGCAGTACTTC
CDR3 protein: CSVRVAGGSEQYF

D gene: NA
V gene: TRBV5-1
J gene: TRBJ1-3
clone size: NA
CDR3 DNA: TGCGCCAGCAGCCCACAGGGAACTGGAAACACCATATATTTT
CDR3 protein: CASSPQGTGNTIYF

D gene: NA
V gene: TRBV7-2
J gene: TRBJ2-3
clone size: NA
CDR3 DNA: TGTGCCAGCAGCCAGGGGGGTGGGGATACGCAGTATTTT
CDR3 protein: CASSQGGGDTQYF

D gene: TRBD1
V gene: TRBV11-2
J gene: TRBJ2-2
clone size: NA
CDR3 DNA: TGTGCCAGCAGCTTATACAGGGGGTACACCGGGGAGCTGTTTTTT
CDR3 protein: CASSLYRGYTGELFF

D gene: TRBD1
V gene: TRBV18
J gene: TRBJ1-6
clone size: NA
CDR3 DNA: TGTGCCAGCTCCGTTACAGGGACAGATAATTCACCCCTCCACTTT
CDR3 protein: CASSVTGTDNSPLHF

D gene: TRBD2
V gene: TRBV7-9
J gene: TRBJ2-5
clone size: NA
CDR3 DNA: TGTGCCAGCAGCATAGCGGGAGCCACCGGGGAGACCCAGTACTTC
CDR3 protein: CASSIAGATGETQYF

D gene: TRBD2
V gene: TRBV7-9
J gene: TRBJ2-7
clone size: NA
CDR3 DNA: TGTGCCAGCAGCGAGACTAGCGGGGTATACGAGCAGTACTTC
CDR3 protein: CASSETSGVYEQYF

D gene: NA
V gene: TRBV18
J gene: TRBJ2-6
clone size: few
CDR3 DNA: TGTGCCAACTCACCCGGTACAGGGAACTCTGGGGCCAACGTCCTGACTTTC
CDR3 protein: CANSPGTGNSGANVLTF